The rows below give T cell receptor beta chains drawn from one sample of a study of immune heterogeneity within non-small cell lung tumors. From the multiplex PCR reads, TCRdb called clonotypes with MiXCR, one entry per CDR3 protein. Among about 1,900 distinct CDR3 sequences listed, around 22% were seen once. Material for sequencing was lung tumor tissue. These receptors were taken from a woman aged 45-60 years with non-small cell lung cancer. Each CDR3 is given with its conserved first and last residue. Fields, in order: J gene, V gene, CDR3 length, CDR3 protein.

>TRBJ1-1|TRBV2|11
CASKANTEAFF
>TRBJ2-3|TRBV6-1|12
CASSETRDTQYF
>TRBJ2-1|TRBV12-3/TRBV12-4|15
CASSSPGSSYNEQFF
>TRBJ1-3|TRBV7-9|17
CASSRIDSVDPGNTIYF
>TRBJ2-5|TRBV6-5|16
CASSYPDRVRAETQYF
>TRBJ2-3|TRBV13|14
CASSLDYYTDTQYF
>TRBJ1-2|TRBV6-1|16
CASRETVNRVGYGYTF
>TRBJ2-5|TRBV6-2/TRBV6-3|11
CASSYGETQYF
>TRBJ1-3|TRBV11-1|14
CASSRTGAGNTIYF
>TRBJ1-6|TRBV30|13
CASADSRASPLHF
>TRBJ2-5|TRBV11-2|14
CASSFGQIQETQYF
>TRBJ2-3|TRBV2|15
CASSRVLAATDTQYF
>TRBJ1-5|TRBV18|13
CASSLTGGQPQHF
>TRBJ2-7|TRBV20-1|13
CSARKSEEYEQYF
>TRBJ2-7|TRBV15|13
CATSIGSPGEQYF
>TRBJ1-6|TRBV7-8|15
CASSLSSGSNSPLHF
>TRBJ2-1|TRBV4-1|13
CASSQAGKNEQFF
>TRBJ2-5|TRBV6-1|20
CASSALPGLAGGNNQETQYF
>TRBJ1-4|TRBV5-1|16
CASSPGHGTTNEKLFF
>TRBJ1-2|TRBV5-1|15
CASSLDGRAQGGYTF
>TRBJ1-6|TRBV15|16
CATSTHADFGRSPLHF
>TRBJ2-5|TRBV18|15
CASSEPGGGGETQYF
>TRBJ2-5|TRBV12-3/TRBV12-4|11
CASSFRETQYF
>TRBJ2-2|TRBV12-3/TRBV12-4|17
CASRKTSGGLYTGELFF
>TRBJ2-1|TRBV20-1|15
CSAHRWAGGVYEQFF
>TRBJ1-2|TRBV20-1|10
CSTGGDGYTF
>TRBJ1-1|TRBV6-5|13
CASSYSRDTEAFF
>TRBJ2-7|TRBV27|17
CASSLRWGGQGVYEQYF
>TRBJ2-7|TRBV28|16
CASSPQPKTGFHEQYF
>TRBJ1-1|TRBV20-1|13
CSAPTGGARGAFF
>TRBJ2-1|TRBV20-1|13
CSTFRDYYNEQFF
>TRBJ1-1|TRBV20-1|11
CSARDSYEAFF
>TRBJ2-1|TRBV12-3/TRBV12-4|18
CASSRQGSRLGSHNEQFF
>TRBJ1-6|TRBV10-1|14
CASSEGGPNSPLHF
>TRBJ1-5|TRBV6-5|17
CASSYDRGRGTSQPQHF
>TRBJ2-7|TRBV7-2|15
CASSPRTSGGREQYF
>TRBJ2-1|TRBV2|15
CASSTGTLNYNEQFF
>TRBJ1-5|TRBV12-3/TRBV12-4|13
CASSLLRDQPQHF
>TRBJ1-4|TRBV4-2|16
CASSQDQGSGNEKLFF
>TRBJ2-1|TRBV7-9|19
CASSLELAGGFNSYNEQFF
>TRBJ2-3|TRBV10-1|17
CASSSGVRAGGSDTQYF
>TRBJ1-2|TRBV3-1|13
CASSLRAGYGYTF
>TRBJ1-6|TRBV5-1|13
CASSQTGDSPLHF
>TRBJ1-1|TRBV27|17
CGSRKFPGQGRSGESFF
>TRBJ1-4|TRBV5-1|18
CASSSPQGKSATNEKLFF
>TRBJ1-1|TRBV5-1|13
CASSLSVTGEAFF
>TRBJ1-6|TRBV7-8|16
CASSLVGQGHNSPLHF
>TRBJ2-7|TRBV5-5|14
CASSLAGQGAEQYF
>TRBJ1-5|TRBV2|15
CASSSDRAGNQPQHF
>TRBJ1-2|TRBV24-1|15
CATSDSGRSSYGYTF
>TRBJ1-2|TRBV25-1|13
CASSELGGYGYTF
>TRBJ2-7|TRBV6-2/TRBV6-3|13
CATGDISSYEQYF
>TRBJ2-1|TRBV12-3/TRBV12-4|15
CASSFGATLGNEQFF
>TRBJ2-7|TRBV20-1|12
CSATGQSYEQYF
>TRBJ2-5|TRBV11-2|16
CASSLEGLAGVETQYF
>TRBJ1-6|TRBV6-1|15
CATRDRSSYNSPLHF
>TRBJ2-5|TRBV5-6|17
CASSSRTSGLWGETQYF
>TRBJ2-1|TRBV6-1|16
CASSPWPTWHHNEQFF
>TRBJ2-2|TRBV28|14
CASSFRGDTGELFF
>TRBJ2-7|TRBV5-6|16
CASSPGSGTESYEQYF